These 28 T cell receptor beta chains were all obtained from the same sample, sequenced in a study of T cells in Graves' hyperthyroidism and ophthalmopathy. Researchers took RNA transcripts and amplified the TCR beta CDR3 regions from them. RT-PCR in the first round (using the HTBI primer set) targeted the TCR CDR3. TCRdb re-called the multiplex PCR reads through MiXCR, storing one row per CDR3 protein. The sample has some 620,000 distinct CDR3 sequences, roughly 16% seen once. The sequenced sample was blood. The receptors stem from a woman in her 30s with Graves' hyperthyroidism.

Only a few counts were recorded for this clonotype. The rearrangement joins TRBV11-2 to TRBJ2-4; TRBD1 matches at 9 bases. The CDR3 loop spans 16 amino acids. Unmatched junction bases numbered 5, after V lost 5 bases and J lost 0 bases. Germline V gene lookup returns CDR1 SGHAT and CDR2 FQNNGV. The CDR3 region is CASSRGTGIAKNIQYF. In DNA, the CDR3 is TGTGCCAGCAGCCGAGGGACAGGGATAGCCAAAAACATTCAGTACTTC. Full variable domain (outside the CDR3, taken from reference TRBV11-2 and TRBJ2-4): EAGVAQSPRYKIIEKRQSVAFWCNPISGHATLYWYQQILGQGPKLLIQFQNNGVVDDSQLPKDRFSAERLKGVDSTLKIQPAKLEDSAVYLCASSRGTGIAKNIQYFGAGTRLSVL.

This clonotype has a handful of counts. The CDR3 loop is CASSLGSADEQYF. For the CDR3, the DNA is TGTGCCAGCAGCTTAGGCAGCGCCGACGAGCAGTACTTC. This sequence joins TRBV7-9 and TRBJ2-7; D is ambiguous. This CDR3 is built from 13 residues. Germline V gene data show CDR1 as SEHNR and CDR2 as FQNEAQ (reference sequence). Trimming left V 1 base short and J 5 bases short, with 9 bases between.

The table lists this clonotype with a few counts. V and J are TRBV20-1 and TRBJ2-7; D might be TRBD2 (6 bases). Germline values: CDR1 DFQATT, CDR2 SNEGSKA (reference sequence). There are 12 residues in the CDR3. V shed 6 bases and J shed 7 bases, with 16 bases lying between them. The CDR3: CSAPGEAGEQYF. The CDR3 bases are TGCAGTGCCCCGGGAGAGGCAGGGGAGCAGTACTTC.

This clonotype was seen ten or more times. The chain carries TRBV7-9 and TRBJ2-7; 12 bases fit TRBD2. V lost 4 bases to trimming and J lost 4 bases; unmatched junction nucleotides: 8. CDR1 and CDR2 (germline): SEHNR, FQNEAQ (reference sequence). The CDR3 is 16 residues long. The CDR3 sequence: CASSSSSGRALYEQYF. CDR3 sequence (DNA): TGTGCCAGCAGCTCTTCTAGCGGGAGGGCCTTGTACGAGCAGTACTTC.

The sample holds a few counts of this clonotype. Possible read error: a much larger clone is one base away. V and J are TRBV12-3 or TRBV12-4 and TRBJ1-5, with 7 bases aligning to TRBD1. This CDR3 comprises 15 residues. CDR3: CASIHRGNSSQPQHF. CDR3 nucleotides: TGTGCCAGCATTCACAGGGGTAACAGCAGTCAGCCCCAGCATTTT.

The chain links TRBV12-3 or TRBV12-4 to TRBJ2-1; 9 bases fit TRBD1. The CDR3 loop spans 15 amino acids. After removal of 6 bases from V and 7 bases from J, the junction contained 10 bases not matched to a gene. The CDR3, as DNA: TGTGCCAGCAGCTTACAGGGGGCGCAGGTAAATGAGCAGTTCTTC. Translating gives CASSLQGAQVNEQFF.

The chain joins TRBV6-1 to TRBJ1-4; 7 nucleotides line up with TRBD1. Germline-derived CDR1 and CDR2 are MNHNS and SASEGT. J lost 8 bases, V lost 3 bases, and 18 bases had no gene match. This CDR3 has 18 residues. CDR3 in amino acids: CASSDLRQGVDDREKLFF. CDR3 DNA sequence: TGTGCCAGCAGTGACCTGAGACAGGGTGTAGATGATCGGGAAAAACTGTTTTTT.

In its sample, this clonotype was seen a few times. This CDR3 is CASSPQDKMDEQFF. The DNA of the CDR3 is TGTGCCAGTAGTCCACAGGACAAGATGGATGAGCAGTTCTTC. The V call is TRBV9, the J call TRBJ2-1, with D possibly TRBD1 on 5 matching bases. CDR1 and CDR2 from the germline V gene are SGDLS and YYNGEE. The CDR3 consists of 14 residues. With 8 bases removed from V and 8 bases from J, the gap between germline ends came to 20 bases.

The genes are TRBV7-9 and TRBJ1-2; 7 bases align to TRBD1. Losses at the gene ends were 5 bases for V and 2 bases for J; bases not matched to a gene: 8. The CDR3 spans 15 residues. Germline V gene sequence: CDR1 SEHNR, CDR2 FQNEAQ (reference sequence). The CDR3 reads CASSRPLQGNYGYTF. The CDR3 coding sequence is TGTGCCAGCAGCCGCCCGCTACAGGGGAACTATGGCTACACCTTC.

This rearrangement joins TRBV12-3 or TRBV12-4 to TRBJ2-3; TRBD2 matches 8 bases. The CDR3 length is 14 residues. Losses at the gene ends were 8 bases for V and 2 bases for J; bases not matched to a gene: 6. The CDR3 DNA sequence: TGTGCCAGCGGGACTAGTCCCCACACAGATACGCAGTATTTT. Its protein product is CASGTSPHTDTQYF.

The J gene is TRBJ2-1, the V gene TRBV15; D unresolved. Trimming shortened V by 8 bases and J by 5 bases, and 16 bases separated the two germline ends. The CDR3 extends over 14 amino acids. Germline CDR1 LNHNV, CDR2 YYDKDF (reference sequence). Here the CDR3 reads CATRSGYRNNEQFF. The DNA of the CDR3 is TGTGCCACCCGCTCCGGCTACCGCAACAATGAGCAGTTCTTC.

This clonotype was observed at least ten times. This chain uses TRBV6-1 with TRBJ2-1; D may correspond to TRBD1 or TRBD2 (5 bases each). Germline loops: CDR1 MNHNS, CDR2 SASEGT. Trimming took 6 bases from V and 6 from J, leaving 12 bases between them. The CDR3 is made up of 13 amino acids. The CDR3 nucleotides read TGTGCCAGCAGGGGACGGGTGACCAATGAGCAGTTCTTC. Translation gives CASRGRVTNEQFF.

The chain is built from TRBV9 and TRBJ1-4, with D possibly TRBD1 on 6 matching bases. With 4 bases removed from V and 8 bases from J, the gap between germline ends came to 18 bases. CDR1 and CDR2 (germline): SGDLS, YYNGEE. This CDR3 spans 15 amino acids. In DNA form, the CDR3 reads TGTGCCAGCAGCACTAGGGGGACACAGGGAGAAAAACTGTTTTTT. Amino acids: CASSTRGTQGEKLFF.

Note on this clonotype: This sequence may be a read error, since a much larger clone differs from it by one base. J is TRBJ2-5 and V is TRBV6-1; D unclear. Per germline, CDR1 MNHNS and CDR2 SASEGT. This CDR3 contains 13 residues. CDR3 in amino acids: CASRWDSQEAQYF. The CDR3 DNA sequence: TGTGCCAGCAGATGGGATAGCCAAGAGGCCCAGTACTTC.

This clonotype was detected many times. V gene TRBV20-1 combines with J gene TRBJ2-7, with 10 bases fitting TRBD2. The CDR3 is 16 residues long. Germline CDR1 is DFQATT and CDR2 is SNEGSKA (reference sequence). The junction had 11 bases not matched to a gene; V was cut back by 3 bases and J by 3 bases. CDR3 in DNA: TGCAGTGCTAGTCCCTTAGCGGGAGGCCTCCACTACGAGCAGTACTTC. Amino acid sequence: CSASPLAGGLHYEQYF.

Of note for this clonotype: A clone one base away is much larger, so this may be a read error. The CDR3 region is CASSGRTGSYNEQFF. DNA of the CDR3: TGTGCCAGCAGCGGCAGAACTGGTTCCTACAATGAGCAGTTCTTC. This chain connects TRBV7-2 to TRBJ2-1, with no clear D. The CDR3 spans 15 residues. The V end lost 5 bases, the J end lost 1 base, and 12 bases lay between the germline ends. Germline lookup yields CDR1 SGHTA and CDR2 FQGNSA.

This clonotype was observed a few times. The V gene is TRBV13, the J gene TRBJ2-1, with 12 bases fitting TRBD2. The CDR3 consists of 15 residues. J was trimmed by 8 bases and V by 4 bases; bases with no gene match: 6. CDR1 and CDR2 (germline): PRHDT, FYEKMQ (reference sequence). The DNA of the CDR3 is TGTGCCAGCAGCTCCACTAGCGGGAGGACGTATGAGCAGTTCTTC. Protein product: CASSSTSGRTYEQFF.

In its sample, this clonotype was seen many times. CDR3 amino acids: CASSYGQGKKAYNEQFF. The CDR3 nucleotides read TGTGCCAGCAGTTACGGACAGGGGAAAAAGGCTTACAATGAGCAGTTCTTC. The chain has TRBV6-5 and TRBJ2-1; TRBD1 agrees at 9 bases. Germline loops: CDR1 MNHEY, CDR2 SVGAGI. The trim removed 2 bases at V and 4 bases at J, leaving 9 bases unmatched. The CDR3 is made up of 17 amino acids.

Here the CDR3 DNA reads TGTGCCAGCTCACCCCGAAGAACCGAACAAGAGACCCAGTACTTC. As protein: CASSPRRTEQETQYF. The chain couples TRBV18 to TRBJ2-5; D unclear. V lost 3 bases to trimming and J lost 2 bases, with 13 bases between them. CDR1 is KGHSH and CDR2 is LQKENI in the germline V gene. The CDR3 length is 15 residues.

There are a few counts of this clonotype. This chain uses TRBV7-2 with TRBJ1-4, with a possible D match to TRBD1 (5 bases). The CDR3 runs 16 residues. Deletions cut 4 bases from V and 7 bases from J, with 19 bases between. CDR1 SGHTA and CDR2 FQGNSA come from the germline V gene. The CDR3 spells CASSYRRRGGGEKLFF. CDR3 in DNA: TGTGCCAGCAGCTATAGGCGGAGGGGAGGTGGTGAAAAACTGTTTTTT.

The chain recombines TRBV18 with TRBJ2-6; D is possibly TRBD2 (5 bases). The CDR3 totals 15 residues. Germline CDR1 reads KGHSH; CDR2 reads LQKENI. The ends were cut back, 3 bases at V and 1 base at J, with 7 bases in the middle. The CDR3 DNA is TGTGCCAGCTCACCGGACTTGTCTGGGGCCAACGTCCTGACTTTC. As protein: CASSPDLSGANVLTF.

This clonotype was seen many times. The CDR3 sequence is CSASTPGLTYEQYF. DNA of the CDR3: TGCAGTGCTAGTACGCCGGGACTCACTTACGAGCAGTACTTC. This chain connects TRBV20-1 to TRBJ2-7, with D possibly matching TRBD2 (6 bases). The germline V gene has CDR1 DFQATT and CDR2 SNEGSKA (reference sequence). The CDR3 runs to 14 residues. Deletions cut 3 bases from V and 4 bases from J, with 16 bases between.

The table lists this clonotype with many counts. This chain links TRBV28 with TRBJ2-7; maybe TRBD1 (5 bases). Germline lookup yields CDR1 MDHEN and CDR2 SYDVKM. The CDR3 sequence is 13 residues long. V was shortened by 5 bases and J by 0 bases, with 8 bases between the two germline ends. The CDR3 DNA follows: TGTGCCAGCAGTCACAGGAACTCCTACGAGCAGTACTTC. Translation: CASSHRNSYEQYF.

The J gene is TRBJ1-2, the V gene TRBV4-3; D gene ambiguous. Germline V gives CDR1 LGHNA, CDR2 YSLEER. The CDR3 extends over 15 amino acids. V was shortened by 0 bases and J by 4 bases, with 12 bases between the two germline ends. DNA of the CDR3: TGCGCCAGCAGCCAAGATCGAGGGTTCGGCTATGGCTACACCTTC. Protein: CASSQDRGFGYGYTF.

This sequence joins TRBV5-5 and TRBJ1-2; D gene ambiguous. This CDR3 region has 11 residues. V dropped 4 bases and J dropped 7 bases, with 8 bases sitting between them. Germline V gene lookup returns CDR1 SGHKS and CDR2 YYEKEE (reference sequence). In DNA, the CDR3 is TGTGCCAGCAGCCCAGAAGCTGGCTACACCTTC. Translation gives CASSPEAGYTF.

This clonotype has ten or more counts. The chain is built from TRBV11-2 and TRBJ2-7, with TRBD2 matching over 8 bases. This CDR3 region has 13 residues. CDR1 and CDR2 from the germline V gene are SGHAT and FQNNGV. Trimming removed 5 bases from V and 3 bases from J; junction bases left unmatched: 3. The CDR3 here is CASSQRENYEQYF. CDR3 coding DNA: TGTGCCAGCAGCCAGCGGGAGAACTACGAGCAGTACTTC.

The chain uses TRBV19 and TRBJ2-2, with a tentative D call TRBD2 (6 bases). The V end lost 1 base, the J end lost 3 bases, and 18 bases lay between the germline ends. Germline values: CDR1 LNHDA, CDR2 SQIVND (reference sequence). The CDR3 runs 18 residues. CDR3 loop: CASSIGAGEEGYTGELFF. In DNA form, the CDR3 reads TGTGCCAGTAGTATAGGAGCTGGGGAGGAGGGGTACACCGGGGAGCTGTTTTTT.

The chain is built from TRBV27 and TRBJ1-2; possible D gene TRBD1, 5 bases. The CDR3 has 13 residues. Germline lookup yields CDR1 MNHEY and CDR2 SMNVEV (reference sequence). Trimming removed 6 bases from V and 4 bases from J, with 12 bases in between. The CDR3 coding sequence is TGTGCCAGCAGACGGGACCGAAGCTATGGCTACACCTTC. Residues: CASRRDRSYGYTF.